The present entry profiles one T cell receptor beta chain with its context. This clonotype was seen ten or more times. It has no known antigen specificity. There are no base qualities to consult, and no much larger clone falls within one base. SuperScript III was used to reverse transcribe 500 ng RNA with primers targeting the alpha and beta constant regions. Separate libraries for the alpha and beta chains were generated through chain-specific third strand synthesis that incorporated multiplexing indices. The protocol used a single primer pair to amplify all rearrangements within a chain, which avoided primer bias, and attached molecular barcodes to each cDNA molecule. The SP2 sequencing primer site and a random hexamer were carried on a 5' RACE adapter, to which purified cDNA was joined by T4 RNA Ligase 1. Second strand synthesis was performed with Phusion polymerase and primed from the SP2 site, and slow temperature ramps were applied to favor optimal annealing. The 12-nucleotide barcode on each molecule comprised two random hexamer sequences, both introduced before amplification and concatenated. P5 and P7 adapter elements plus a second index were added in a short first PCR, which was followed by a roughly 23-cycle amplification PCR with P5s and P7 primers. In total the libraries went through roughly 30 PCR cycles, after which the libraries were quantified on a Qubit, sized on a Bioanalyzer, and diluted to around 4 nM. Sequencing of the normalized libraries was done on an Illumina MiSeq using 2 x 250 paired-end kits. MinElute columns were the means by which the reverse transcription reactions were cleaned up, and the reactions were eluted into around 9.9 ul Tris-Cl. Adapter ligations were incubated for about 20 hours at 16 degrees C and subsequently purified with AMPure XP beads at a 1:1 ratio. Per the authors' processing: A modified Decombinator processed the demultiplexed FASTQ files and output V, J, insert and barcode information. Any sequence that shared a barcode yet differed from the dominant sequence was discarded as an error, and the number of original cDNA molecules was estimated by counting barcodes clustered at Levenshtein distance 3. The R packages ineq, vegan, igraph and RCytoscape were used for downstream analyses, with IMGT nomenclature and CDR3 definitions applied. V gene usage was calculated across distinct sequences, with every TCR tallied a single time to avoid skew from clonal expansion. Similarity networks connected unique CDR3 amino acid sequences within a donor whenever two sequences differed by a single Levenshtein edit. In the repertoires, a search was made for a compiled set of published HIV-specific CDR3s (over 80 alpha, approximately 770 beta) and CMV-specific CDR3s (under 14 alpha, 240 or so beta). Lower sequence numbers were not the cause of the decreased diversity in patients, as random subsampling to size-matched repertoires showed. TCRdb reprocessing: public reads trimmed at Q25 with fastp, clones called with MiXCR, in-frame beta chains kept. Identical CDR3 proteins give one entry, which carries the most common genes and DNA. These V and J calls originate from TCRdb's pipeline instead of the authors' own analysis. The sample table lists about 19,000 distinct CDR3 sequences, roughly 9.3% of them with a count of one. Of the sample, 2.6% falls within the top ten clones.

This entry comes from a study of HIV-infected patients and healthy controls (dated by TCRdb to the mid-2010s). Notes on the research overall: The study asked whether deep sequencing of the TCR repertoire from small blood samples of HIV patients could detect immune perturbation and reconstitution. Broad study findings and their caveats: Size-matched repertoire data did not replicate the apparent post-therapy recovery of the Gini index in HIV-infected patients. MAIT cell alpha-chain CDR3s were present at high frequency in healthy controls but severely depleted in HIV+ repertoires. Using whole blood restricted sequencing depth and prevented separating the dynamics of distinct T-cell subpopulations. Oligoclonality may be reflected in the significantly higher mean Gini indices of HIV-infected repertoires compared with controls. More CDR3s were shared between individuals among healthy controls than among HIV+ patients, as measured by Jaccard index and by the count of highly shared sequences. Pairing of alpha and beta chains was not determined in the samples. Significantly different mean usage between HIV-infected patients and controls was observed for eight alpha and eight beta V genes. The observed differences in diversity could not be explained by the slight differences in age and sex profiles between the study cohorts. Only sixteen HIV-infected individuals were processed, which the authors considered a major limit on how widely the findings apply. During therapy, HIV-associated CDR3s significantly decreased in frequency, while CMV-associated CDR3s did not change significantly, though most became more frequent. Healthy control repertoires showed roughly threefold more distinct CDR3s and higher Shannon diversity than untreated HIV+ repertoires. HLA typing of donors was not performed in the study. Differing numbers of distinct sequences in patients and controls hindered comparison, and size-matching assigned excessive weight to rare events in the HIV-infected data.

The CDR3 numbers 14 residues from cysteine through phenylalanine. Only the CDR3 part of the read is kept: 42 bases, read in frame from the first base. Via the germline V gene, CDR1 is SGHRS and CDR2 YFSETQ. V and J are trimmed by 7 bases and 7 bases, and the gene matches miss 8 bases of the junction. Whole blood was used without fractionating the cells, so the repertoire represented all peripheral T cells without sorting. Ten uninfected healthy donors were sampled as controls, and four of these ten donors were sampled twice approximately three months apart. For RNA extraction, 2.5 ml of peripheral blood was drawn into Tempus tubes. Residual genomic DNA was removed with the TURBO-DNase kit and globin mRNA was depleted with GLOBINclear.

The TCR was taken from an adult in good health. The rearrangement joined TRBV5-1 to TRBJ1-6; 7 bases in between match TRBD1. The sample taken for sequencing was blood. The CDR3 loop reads CASCRDSSNSPLHF. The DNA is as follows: TGCGCCAGCTGCCGGGACAGTTCAAATTCACCCCTCCACTTT.